This T cell receptor beta chain was identified in a study of cytomegalovirus exposure and HLA in healthy donors. For the study at large: There were 65 million to 85 million unique TCRs (from HLA-typed donors) in an early data release. Study results and caveats: TCR beta chains numbering more than 150 were designated cytomegalovirus-associated. Later analysis showed most CMV-associated TCR beta chains appearing HLA-restricted.

This CDR3 region has 12 residues. Germline V gene sequence: CDR1 SGHDT, CDR2 YYEEEE. A word on this clone: Antigen: not known. The junction departs from the called germline gene at one end, perhaps through a read error. The same CDR3 arises from other DNA sequences in this sample as well.

This PCR relied on a set of 60 Vbeta primers and 13 Jbeta primers. Generated by immunoSEQ multiplex PCR, the TCRdb table keeps only in-frame clones and is missing some. The sample records 110,000 or so clones, over 70% being singletons. This chain links TRBV5-6 with TRBJ1-6; D not resolved. The source material was PBMCs. The TCR originated in a man between 40 and 49 years old in good health and CMV-seronegative. CDR3 in DNA: TGCGCCAGCGGCAGCTATAATTCACCCCTCCACTTT. As protein: CASGSYNSPLHF.